This TCR beta chain was recorded in a study of shared clonotypes between healthy human individuals. The wider study: Each donor's CD4 naive and CD4 memory cells filled three plates apiece, CD8 naive two, and CD8 memory one.

V was pared by 6 bases and J by 1 base, with 5 bases of the junction left unmatched. The V gene's germline CDR1 is MDHEN and CDR2 SYDVKM. This CDR3 has 15 residues. Naive-designated CD8 cells lacked CD45RO, were positively enriched for CCR7, and omitted terminally differentiated effector memory CD45RA+ cells. Those who donated were healthy HIV-negative adults, with no recent acute infections or vaccinations reported. Comments on this clone: Its specificity is unknown.

General study results and limits: Unshared clonotypes carried lower generation probabilities than those common to all four donors. Among several donors, about 5% of naive CD4 clonotypes were found in common.

Profiled with immunoSEQ multiplex PCR; TCRdb holds only in-frame clones, not every one. The table records under 1 million clones, over 90% of them present only once. The chain recombines TRBV28 with TRBJ1-5, with 8 nucleotides matching TRBD1. The sample was naive CD8+ T cells sorted from blood. The clonotype comes from a young man in good health. This CDR3 is CASRDRGLSNQPQHF. For the CDR3, the DNA is TGTGCCAGCAGAGACAGGGGTCTCAGCAATCAGCCCCAGCATTTT.